The source of this T cell receptor beta chain is a study of T cells in localized non-small cell lung cancer. Notes on the study in general: Heterogeneity stays possible, as sequencing covered only one tumor region. Those with higher blood T cell density had longer overall survival. Within adjacent lung there appeared a median roughly 60 of the top 100 tumor clones.

The CDR3 loop spans 15 amino acids. Germline CDR1 and CDR2: MNHNS and SASEGT. The V end was cut by 6 bases, the J end by 0 bases, with 15 bases between. Details on this clone: The antigen remains unidentified.

Repertoires were generated with immunoSEQ multiplex PCR, while TCRdb's copy carries only in-frame clones and drops some. The table records over 70,000 clones, roughly 90% of them present only once. The sequence was obtained from a male donor at least 60 years old with stage III squamous cell lung carcinoma. The rearrangement joins TRBV6-1 to TRBJ2-7; D may be TRBD2 (5 bases). The sample here was peripheral blood, taken before any cancer treatment. Here the CDR3 reads CASSRREAGSYEQYV. The CDR3 DNA follows: TGTGCCAGCAGCCGTCGGGAAGCTGGCTCCTACGAGCAGTACGTC.